These 27 T cell receptor beta chains were sequenced from one sample in a study of response to subunit inactivated influenza vaccine. TCRdb re-called the RT-PCR reads with MiXCR, one entry per CDR3 protein. This table holds about 570,000 distinct CDR3 sequences, approximately 12% found once. Here the sequenced sample was PBMCs from blood, taken on the day of vaccination. The source is a man over 45 who received an inactivated influenza vaccine.

V is TRBV7-2 and J is TRBJ1-5; D gene ambiguous. V dropped 4 bases and J dropped 3 bases, with 13 bases sitting between them. CDR3 size: 15 residues. From germline, CDR1 is SGHTA and CDR2 FQGNSA. CDR3 in amino acids: CASSSSRIANQPQHF. The CDR3 bases are TGTGCCAGCAGCTCCAGTAGGATTGCCAATCAGCCCCAGCATTTT.

CDR3: CASSADRGIPGELFF. The CDR3 coding sequence is TGTGCCAGCAGTGCGGACAGGGGTATTCCCGGGGAGCTGTTTTTT. The genes are TRBV12-3 or TRBV12-4 and TRBJ2-2, with 9 bases identical to TRBD1. The junction had 7 bases not matched to a gene; V was cut back by 5 bases and J by 6 bases. CDR3 length: 15 amino acids.

At least ten counts were recorded for this clonotype. The J gene is TRBJ2-3, the V gene TRBV12-3 or TRBV12-4, with a weak D call TRBD1 (6 bases). V lost 8 bases, J lost 0 bases, and 9 bases lay in between. This CDR3 has 13 amino acids. CDR3 DNA: TGTGCCAGCTTGGACAGTAGCACAGATACGCAGTATTTT. Translating it yields CASLDSSTDTQYF.

There are many counts of this clonotype. The chain uses TRBV6-1 and TRBJ2-6; D call uncertain. The V gene lost 6 bases and the J gene lost 1 base, with 22 bases spanning the gap. The CDR3 has 19 residues. The germline V gene encodes CDR1 MNHNS and CDR2 SASEGT. CDR3 residues: CASSPHQIDPRSGANVLTF. In DNA form, the CDR3 reads TGTGCCAGCAGCCCACACCAAATTGATCCAAGGTCTGGGGCCAACGTCCTGACTTTC.

The chain employs TRBV7-8 and TRBJ2-7, with 14 bases aligning to TRBD2. The CDR3 has 15 residues. CDR1 is SGHVS and CDR2 is FQNEAQ in the germline V gene. V shed 5 bases, J shed 6 bases, and the junction held 6 bases outside the gene matches. For the CDR3, the DNA is TGTGCCAGCAGCCCGACCGGGACTAGCGGGGGCGAGCAGTACTTC. It encodes CASSPTGTSGGEQYF.

The CDR3 sequence: CASSHSSSYEQYF. As DNA, the CDR3 is TGTGCCAGCAGTCATTCCAGCTCCTACGAGCAGTACTTC. This chain uses TRBV28 with TRBJ2-7; D is unclear. This CDR3 contains 13 residues. V lost 5 bases to trimming and J lost 0 bases, with 8 bases between them. Germline CDR1 MDHEN, CDR2 SYDVKM.

The J gene is TRBJ2-3, the V gene TRBV28, with 9 nucleotides matching TRBD1. Germline V gene sequence: CDR1 MDHEN, CDR2 SYDVKM. The CDR3 is 16 amino acids. V lost 6 bases to trimming and J lost 1 base; unmatched junction nucleotides: 8. The CDR3 protein is CASRTYRGRGTDTQYF. DNA for the CDR3: TGTGCCAGCAGAACCTACAGGGGGCGAGGCACAGATACGCAGTATTTT.

This clonotype was seen only a few times. The chain employs TRBV7-2 and TRBJ1-2; unclear D gene. The CDR3 loop spans 9 amino acids. Trimming removed 5 bases at V and 8 bases at J, with 3 bases between. Germline CDR1 reads SGHTA; CDR2 reads FQGNSA. CDR3 protein: CASSGGYTF. The CDR3 nucleotides read TGTGCCAGCAGCGGGGGCTACACCTTC.

This chain connects TRBV4-1 to TRBJ1-5, with 12 bases matching TRBD1. The CDR3 has 19 residues. V was clipped by 0 bases and J by 0 bases; unmatched bases: 6. The germline V gene has CDR1 MGHRA and CDR2 YSYEKL. The CDR3 nucleotides are TGCGCCAGCAGCCAAGATAGGGGGACAGGGGGCTATAGCAATCAGCCCCAGCATTTT. Translated, it gives CASSQDRGTGGYSNQPQHF.

CDR3 amino acids: CASSLGTGTLDTGELFF. DNA for the CDR3: TGTGCCAGCAGTTTGGGGACAGGGACTCTGGACACCGGGGAGCTGTTTTTT. V usage is TRBV12-3 or TRBV12-4 and J usage is TRBJ2-2; TRBD1 matches 9 bases. The CDR3 has 17 residues. With V trimmed by 3 bases and J by 3 bases, 8 bases remained unmatched.

The gene calls are TRBV27 and TRBJ2-1; no definite D call. This CDR3 spans 15 amino acids. Trimming left V 10 bases short and J 0 bases short, with 16 bases between. CDR1 and CDR2 from the germline V gene are MNHEY and SMNVEV (reference sequence). As DNA, the CDR3 is TGTGCCACCCGAGACTCGGCCAGCTCCTACAATGAGCAGTTCTTC. This codes for CATRDSASSYNEQFF.

The V and J genes are TRBV2 and TRBJ1-4; TRBD1 matches 11 bases. The V gene's germline CDR1 is SNHLY and CDR2 FYNNEI. This CDR3 has 14 amino acids. The junction had 5 bases not matched to a gene; V was cut back by 6 bases and J by 8 bases. CDR3 DNA sequence: TGTGCCAGCAGAGGACAGGGGGCTGGAGAAAAACTGTTTTTT. Residues: CASRGQGAGEKLFF.

This clonotype turned up a few times. The V call is TRBV2, the J call TRBJ2-3; TRBD2 matches at 9 bases. CDR1 and CDR2 (germline): SNHLY, FYNNEI. This CDR3 comprises 16 residues. V was pared by 0 bases and J by 7 bases, with 8 bases of the junction left unmatched. This CDR3 is CASSEAQGLAAYTQYF. The CDR3 DNA follows: TGTGCCAGCAGTGAAGCGCAGGGACTAGCAGCTTATACGCAGTATTTT.

V gene TRBV11-2 combines with J gene TRBJ2-7; the D gene is possibly TRBD1 (5 bases). Trimming removed 5 bases from V and 2 bases from J, with 16 bases in between. Germline CDR1 SGHAT, CDR2 FQNNGV. The CDR3 contains 15 residues. The CDR3 spells CASSRNPDTTYEQYF. The CDR3 DNA sequence: TGTGCCAGCAGCCGGAACCCGGACACAACCTACGAGCAGTACTTC.

The table lists this clonotype with a few counts. The rearrangement links TRBV12-3 or TRBV12-4 to TRBJ1-4; possibly TRBD1 for D (5 bases). Trimming cost V 2 bases and J 4 bases, with 11 bases left between them. The CDR3 has 15 amino acids. The CDR3 is CASSLMQGINEKLFF. The CDR3 nucleotides are TGTGCCAGCAGTTTAATGCAGGGAATTAATGAAAAACTGTTTTTT.

This clonotype was detected ten times or more. This rearrangement joins TRBV4-3 to TRBJ2-2, with D tentatively TRBD2 (5 bases). Per germline, CDR1 LGHNA and CDR2 YSLEER. Trimming pared 0 bases from V and 1 base from J, leaving 6 bases between. CDR3 length: 15 amino acids. CDR3 DNA sequence: TGCGCCAGCAGCCAAGAAGAGGGGAACACCGGGGAGCTGTTTTTT. It is translated as CASSQEEGNTGELFF.

This clonotype was picked up many times. The chain carries TRBV20-1 and TRBJ1-1; D perhaps matches TRBD1 (5 bases). Germline V gene data show CDR1 as DFQATT and CDR2 as SNEGSKA (reference sequence). This CDR3 has 15 residues. The V end was cut by 4 bases, the J end by 1 base, with 16 bases between. The DNA of the CDR3 is TGCAGTGCTAACTCCCCCCGGACACCGAACACTGAAGCTTTCTTT. This translates into CSANSPRTPNTEAFF.

The table lists this clonotype with many counts. This chain connects TRBV24-1 to TRBJ2-1; D is ambiguous. The CDR3 runs 13 residues. Trimming removed 5 bases from V and 6 bases from J, with 10 bases in between. Germline-derived CDR1 and CDR2 are KGHDR and SFDVKD. The CDR3 coding sequence is TGTGCCACCAGTGGTGGGATCCTCAATGAGCAGTTCTTC. Residues: CATSGGILNEQFF.

The sample holds a few counts of this clonotype. V gene TRBV30 combines with J gene TRBJ1-1; 7 bases fit TRBD1. V shed 4 bases, J shed 1 base, and the junction held 12 bases outside the gene matches. CDR1 and CDR2 from the germline V gene are GTSNPN and SVGIG (reference sequence). This CDR3 region has 16 residues. CDR3 bases: TGTGCCTGGAACCCCGACAGGGTGAAACCGAACACTGAAGCTTTCTTT. It encodes CAWNPDRVKPNTEAFF.

This clonotype was counted many times. The rearrangement links TRBV7-2 to TRBJ2-1; D may be TRBD1 or TRBD2 (6 bases each). V was pared by 1 base and J by 16 bases, with 20 bases between. The CDR3 covers 14 residues. Germline lookup yields CDR1 SGHTA and CDR2 FQGNSA. CDR3: CASSLGPGATVVFF. CDR3 nucleotides: TGTGCCAGCAGCTTAGGCCCGGGGGCCACGGTGGTATTCTTC.

This chain uses TRBV20-1 with TRBJ2-7, with D possibly matching TRBD2 (5 bases). Trimming stripped 6 bases from V and 5 bases from J, with 20 bases between. This CDR3 spans 14 amino acids. Looked up from germline, CDR1 is DFQATT and CDR2 is SNEGSKA (reference sequence). Here the CDR3 reads CSARSGIGENEQYF. CDR3 in DNA: TGCAGTGCCAGATCCGGGATCGGTGAAAACGAGCAGTACTTC.

This clonotype was detected a few times. The rearrangement uses TRBV6-1 and TRBJ2-3; TRBD2 aligns across 11 bases. This CDR3 has 14 residues. Trimming at V came to 8 bases and at J to 6 bases, leaving 7 bases not matched to a gene. Germline CDR1 MNHNS, CDR2 SASEGT. CDR3 nucleotide sequence: TGTGCCAGCGGATTAGCGGGAGGGGGGGATACGCAGTATTTT. It is translated as CASGLAGGGDTQYF.

This clonotype has only a few counts. The rearrangement uses TRBV27 and TRBJ2-1; perhaps TRBD2 as D (5 bases). Trimming pared 6 bases from V and 2 bases from J, leaving 17 bases between. The CDR3 is 16 amino acids. The germline gives CDR1 MNHEY, CDR2 SMNVEV (reference sequence). The DNA of the CDR3 is TGTGCCAGCAGCACGGGGTTAATTACGACCTACAATGAGCAGTTCTTC. Its translation: CASSTGLITTYNEQFF.

The V and J genes are TRBV6-1 and TRBJ2-7, with 8 bases matching TRBD2. This CDR3 has 16 residues. J gave up 1 base and V 5 bases, and 10 bases lay outside the gene matches. Germline values: CDR1 MNHNS, CDR2 SASEGT. CDR3 coding DNA: TGTGCCAGCAGTCAGCCGGGACTAGGATCGTCCTACGAGCAGTACTTC. Amino acids: CASSQPGLGSSYEQYF.

The chain combines TRBV28 with TRBJ2-5, with TRBD1 as a possible D gene (5 bases). Trimming removed 6 bases from V and 5 bases from J, with 13 bases in between. Germline V gives CDR1 MDHEN, CDR2 SYDVKM. The CDR3 has 13 residues. CDR3 sequence reads: CASRPRDGETQYF. The CDR3 DNA is TGTGCCAGCAGACCCAGGGATGGCGAGACCCAGTACTTC.

The table lists this clonotype with a few counts. This chain joins TRBV7-2 and TRBJ2-3; TRBD2 is a possible D gene (6 bases). The CDR3 loop spans 14 amino acids. V was cut by 0 bases and J by 8 bases, with 12 bases left in between. CDR1 and CDR2 (germline): SGHTA, FQGNSA. CDR3 loop: CASSLAVTSGTQYF. In nucleotides, the CDR3 is TGTGCCAGCAGCTTAGCTGTGACTAGTGGTACGCAGTATTTT.

The J gene is TRBJ2-1, the V gene TRBV20-1; TRBD2 matches 7 bases. Trimming cost V 6 bases and J 5 bases; bases outside gene matches: 13. The CDR3 sequence is 15 residues long. Germline CDR1 DFQATT, CDR2 SNEGSKA (reference sequence). CDR3 nucleotides: TGCAGTGCCATTGAGGTCACTAGCGCTCACAATGAGCAGTTCTTC. This sequence encodes CSAIEVTSAHNEQFF.